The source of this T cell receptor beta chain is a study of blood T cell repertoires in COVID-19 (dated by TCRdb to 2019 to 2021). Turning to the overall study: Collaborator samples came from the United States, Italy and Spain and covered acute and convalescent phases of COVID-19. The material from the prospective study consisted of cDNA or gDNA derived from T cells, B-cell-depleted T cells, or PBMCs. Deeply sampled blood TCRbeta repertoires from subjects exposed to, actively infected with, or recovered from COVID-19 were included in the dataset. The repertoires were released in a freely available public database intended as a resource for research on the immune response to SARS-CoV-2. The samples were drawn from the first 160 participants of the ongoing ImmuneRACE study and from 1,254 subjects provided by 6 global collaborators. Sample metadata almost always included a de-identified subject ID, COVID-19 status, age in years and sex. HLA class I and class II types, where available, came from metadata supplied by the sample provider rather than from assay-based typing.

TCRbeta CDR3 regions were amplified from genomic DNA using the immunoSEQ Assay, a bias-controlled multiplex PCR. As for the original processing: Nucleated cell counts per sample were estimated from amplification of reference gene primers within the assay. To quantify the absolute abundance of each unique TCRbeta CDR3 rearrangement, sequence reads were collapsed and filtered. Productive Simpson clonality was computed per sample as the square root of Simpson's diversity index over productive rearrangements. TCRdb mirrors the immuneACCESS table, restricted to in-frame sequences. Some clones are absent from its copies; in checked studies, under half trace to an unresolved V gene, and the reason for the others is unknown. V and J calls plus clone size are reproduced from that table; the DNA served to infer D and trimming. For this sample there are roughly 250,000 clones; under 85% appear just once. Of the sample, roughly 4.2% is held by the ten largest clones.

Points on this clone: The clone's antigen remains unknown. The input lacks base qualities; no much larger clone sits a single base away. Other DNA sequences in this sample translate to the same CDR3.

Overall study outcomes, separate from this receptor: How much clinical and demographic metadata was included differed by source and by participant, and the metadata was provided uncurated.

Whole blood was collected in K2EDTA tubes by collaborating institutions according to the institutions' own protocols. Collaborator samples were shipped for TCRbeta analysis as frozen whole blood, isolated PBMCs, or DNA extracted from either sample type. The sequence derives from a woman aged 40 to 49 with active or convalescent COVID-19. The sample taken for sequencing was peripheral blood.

The CDR3 in this case is CASSLGLAGGPSNEQFF. Here is the DNA: TGTGCCAGCAGCTTAGGGCTAGCGGGGGGGCCCAGCAATGAGCAGTTCTTC. Recombination linked TRBV13 to TRBJ2-1; TRBD2 matches 12 bases in the middle. Trimming accounts for 0 bases at V and 6 bases at J, while the number of junction bases matched to no gene is 6. Taken from cysteine to phenylalanine, the CDR3 has 17 residues. Just the 51-base CDR3 DNA is kept, in frame starting at base 1. Reading the germline V gene (reference sequence) gives CDR1 PRHDT and CDR2 FYEKMQ.